This T cell receptor beta chain was recorded in a study of control samples from healthy donors and cancer patients. Repertoires were generated with immunoSEQ multiplex PCR, while TCRdb's copy carries only in-frame clones and drops some. The sample shows some 64,000 clones, over 75% of them seen only once. Per the germline V gene, CDR1 is SGHAT and CDR2 is FQDESV (reference sequence). V gave up 5 bases and J gave up 5 bases, with 12 bases separating them. The CDR3 totals 13 residues. This TCR was sampled from a woman aged 50 to 60 with head and neck cancer. Sample: PBMCs. The chain recombines TRBV11-1 with TRBJ2-5, with unresolved D. The CDR3 loop is CASSRDSEETQYF. The CDR3 DNA follows: TGTGCCAGCAGCCGAGATTCGGAGGAGACCCAGTACTTC.